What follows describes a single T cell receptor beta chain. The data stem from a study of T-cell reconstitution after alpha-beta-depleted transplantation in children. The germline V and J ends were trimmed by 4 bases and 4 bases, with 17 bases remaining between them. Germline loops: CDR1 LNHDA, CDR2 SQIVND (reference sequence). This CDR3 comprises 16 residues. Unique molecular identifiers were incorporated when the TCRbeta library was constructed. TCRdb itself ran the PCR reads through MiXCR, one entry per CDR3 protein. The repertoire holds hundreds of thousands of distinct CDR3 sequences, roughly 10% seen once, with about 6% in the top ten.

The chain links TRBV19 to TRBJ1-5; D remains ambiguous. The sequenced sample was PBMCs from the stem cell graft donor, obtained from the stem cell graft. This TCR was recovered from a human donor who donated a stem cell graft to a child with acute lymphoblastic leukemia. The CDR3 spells CASSTLRTALNQPQHF. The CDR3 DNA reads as TGTGCCAGTAGTACCCTCAGGACGGCGTTGAATCAGCCCCAGCATTTT.